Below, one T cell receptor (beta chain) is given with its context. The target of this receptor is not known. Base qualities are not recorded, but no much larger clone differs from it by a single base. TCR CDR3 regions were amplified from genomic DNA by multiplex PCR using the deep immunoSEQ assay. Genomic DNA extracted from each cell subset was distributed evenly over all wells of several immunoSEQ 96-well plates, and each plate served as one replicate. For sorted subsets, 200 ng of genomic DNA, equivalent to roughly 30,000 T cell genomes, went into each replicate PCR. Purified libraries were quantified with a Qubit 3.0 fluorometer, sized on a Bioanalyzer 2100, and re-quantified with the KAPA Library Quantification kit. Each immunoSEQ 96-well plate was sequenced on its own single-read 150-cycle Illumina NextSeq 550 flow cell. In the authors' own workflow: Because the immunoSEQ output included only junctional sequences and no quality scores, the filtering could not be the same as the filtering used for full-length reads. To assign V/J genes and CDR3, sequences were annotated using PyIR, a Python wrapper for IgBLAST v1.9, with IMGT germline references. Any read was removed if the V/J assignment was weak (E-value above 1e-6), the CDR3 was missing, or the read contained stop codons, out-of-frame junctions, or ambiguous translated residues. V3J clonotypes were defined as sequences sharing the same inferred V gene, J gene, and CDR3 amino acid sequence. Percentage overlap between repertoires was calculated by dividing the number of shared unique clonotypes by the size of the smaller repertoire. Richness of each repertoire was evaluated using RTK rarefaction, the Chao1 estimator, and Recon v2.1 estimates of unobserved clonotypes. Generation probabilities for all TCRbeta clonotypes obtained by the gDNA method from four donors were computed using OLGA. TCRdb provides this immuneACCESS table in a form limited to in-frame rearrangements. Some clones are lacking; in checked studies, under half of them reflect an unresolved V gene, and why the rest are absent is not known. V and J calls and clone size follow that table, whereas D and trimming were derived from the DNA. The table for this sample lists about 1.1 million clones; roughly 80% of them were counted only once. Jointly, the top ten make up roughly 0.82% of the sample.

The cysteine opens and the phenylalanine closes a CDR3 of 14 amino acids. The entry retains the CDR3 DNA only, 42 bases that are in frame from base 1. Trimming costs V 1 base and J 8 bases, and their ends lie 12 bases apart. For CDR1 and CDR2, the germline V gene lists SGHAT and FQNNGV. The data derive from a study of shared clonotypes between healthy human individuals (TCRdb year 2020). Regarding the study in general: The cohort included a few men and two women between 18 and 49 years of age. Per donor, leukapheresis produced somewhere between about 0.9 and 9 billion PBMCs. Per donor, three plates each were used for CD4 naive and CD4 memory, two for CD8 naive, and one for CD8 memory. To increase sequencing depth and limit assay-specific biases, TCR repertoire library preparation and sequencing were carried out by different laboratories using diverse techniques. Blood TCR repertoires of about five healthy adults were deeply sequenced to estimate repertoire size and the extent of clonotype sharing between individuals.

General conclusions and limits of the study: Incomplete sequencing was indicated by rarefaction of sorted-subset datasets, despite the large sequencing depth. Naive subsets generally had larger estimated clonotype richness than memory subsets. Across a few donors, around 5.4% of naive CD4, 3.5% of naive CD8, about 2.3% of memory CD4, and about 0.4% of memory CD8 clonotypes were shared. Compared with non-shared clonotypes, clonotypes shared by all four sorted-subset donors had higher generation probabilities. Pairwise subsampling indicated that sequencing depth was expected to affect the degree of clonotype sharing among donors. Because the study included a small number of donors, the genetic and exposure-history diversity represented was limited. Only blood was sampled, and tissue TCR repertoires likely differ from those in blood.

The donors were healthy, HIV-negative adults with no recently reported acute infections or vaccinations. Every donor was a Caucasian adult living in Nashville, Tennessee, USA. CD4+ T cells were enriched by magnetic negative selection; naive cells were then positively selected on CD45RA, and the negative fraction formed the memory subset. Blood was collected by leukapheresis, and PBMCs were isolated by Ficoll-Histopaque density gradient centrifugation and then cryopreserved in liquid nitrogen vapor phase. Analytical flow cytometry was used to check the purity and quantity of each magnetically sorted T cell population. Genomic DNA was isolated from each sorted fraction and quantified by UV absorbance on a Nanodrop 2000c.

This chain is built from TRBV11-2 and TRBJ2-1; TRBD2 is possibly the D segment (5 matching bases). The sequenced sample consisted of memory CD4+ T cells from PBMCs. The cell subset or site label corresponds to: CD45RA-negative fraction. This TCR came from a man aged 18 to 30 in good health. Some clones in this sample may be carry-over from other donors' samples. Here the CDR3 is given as CASSLVLDPYEQFF. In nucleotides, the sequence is TGTGCCAGCAGCTTAGTACTAGATCCCTATGAGCAGTTCTTC.